This T cell receptor (beta chain) was identified during a study of blood T cell repertoires in COVID-19. Study as a whole: COVID-19 samples, acute and convalescent, were from the United States, Italy and Spain. T cells, B-cell-depleted T cells, or PBMCs supplied cDNA or gDNA.

The CDR3 totals 21 residues. V lost 3 bases to trimming and J lost 3 bases; unmatched junction nucleotides: 21. Germline CDR1 is LNHDA and CDR2 is SQIVND (reference sequence). As originally analysed: Reference gene primer amplification in the assay estimated nucleated cell counts. Profiled with immunoSEQ multiplex PCR; TCRdb holds only in-frame clones, not every one. V and J calls and clone size are given by that table; D and trimming were obtained from the DNA. The top ten clones hold 6.9% of a sample with approximately 50,000 clones, approximately 83% of them seen once. The rearrangement joins TRBV19 to TRBJ2-2; 8 positions match TRBD2. The sequence came from a man between 65 and 85 years old with active COVID-19. The sample consisted of peripheral blood. The CDR3 bases are TGTGCCAGTAGTATCCGAGCCCTGTCGGGGACTAAGCGGGGGTACACCGGGGAGCTGTTTTTT. Protein sequence: CASSIRALSGTKRGYTGELFF.